This T cell receptor beta chain was profiled in a study of T cell changes during pregnancy in multiple sclerosis. Trimming at V came to 4 bases and at J to 2 bases, leaving 13 bases not matched to a gene. Per germline, CDR1 SGHVS and CDR2 FQNEAQ. The CDR3 totals 17 residues. Sequencing was performed with immunoSEQ multiplex PCR; in TCRdb, only in-frame clones are kept and a portion is missing. This table has fewer than 130,000 clones, 90% to 95% appearing once. The sequences come from peripheral blood, collected after pregnancy. The chain links TRBV7-8 to TRBJ2-5; TRBD1 matches 7 bases. This TCR was recovered from a female donor with multiple sclerosis, enrolled in a pregnancy study. The CDR3 bases are TGTGCCAGCAGCTGGAACCTACAGGGGATCGAGCAAGAGACCCAGTACTTC. Its protein is CASSWNLQGIEQETQYF.